This record looks at one T cell receptor (beta chain) sequence and its context. This clonotype occurred many times. Its recognized antigen is unknown. No base qualities exist here, and no much larger clone lies one base off it. The library was built by means of RT-PCR. The data were produced on an Illumina HiSeq 2500. In-frame beta chains were kept once TCRdb had trimmed the public reads at Q25 with fastp and called clones with MiXCR. Rows with a matching CDR3 protein are joined into one entry that keeps the most common DNA and genes. This sample comprises around 480,000 distinct CDR3 sequences, approximately 10% of them detected only once. Of the sample, approximately 12% falls within the top ten clones. These data belong to a study of response to subunit inactivated influenza vaccine (dated by TCRdb to between 2017 and 2018). For the wider study: To follow how T cells responded to a trivalent subunit inactivated influenza vaccine, the researchers relied on deep quantitative profiling of the T cell receptor repertoire.

The germline V gene encodes CDR1 MDHEN and CDR2 SYDVKM. CDR3 length: 14 amino acids, cysteine to phenylalanine. The entry retains the CDR3 DNA only, 42 bases that are in frame from base 1. From V the trimming removes 2 bases and from J it removes 8 bases, while the gene matches leave 5 bases of the junction unaccounted for. The sample's time point, from its label and the paper: approximately 40 days after influenza vaccine administration. Summary of the overall study and its limitations: It was suggested by the authors that each seasonal influenza vaccination may recruit only a limited number of new T cells.

The sequence is built from TRBV28 and TRBJ2-1, with TRBD2 identical over 8 junction bases. This TCR was sampled from a man aged 45-65 years who received an inactivated influenza vaccine. Donor details come from another sample of the same person, matched by shared clones. Material: PBMCs from blood, obtained about 40 days after vaccination. The CDR3 sequence is CASSLSGRFDEQFF. The bases read TGTGCCAGCAGTTTAAGCGGGAGATTTGATGAGCAGTTCTTC.